Shown below are 19 T cell receptor beta chains from a single sample sequenced in a study of blood T cell repertoires in COVID-19. The data were produced by immunoSEQ multiplex PCR, yet TCRdb's version contains in-frame clones alone and is incomplete. This table holds some 65,000 clones, around 88% found once. Sequenced sample: peripheral blood. The receptors were sampled from a middle-aged man with COVID-19, enrolled during active disease.

The chain links TRBV6-2 or TRBV6-3 to TRBJ2-5; unclear D gene. Trimming stripped 4 bases from V and 1 base from J, with 7 bases between. This CDR3 spans 13 amino acids. Germline CDR1 and CDR2: MNHEY and SVGEGT. The CDR3: CASSSHLQETQYF. CDR3 in DNA: TGTGCCAGCAGTTCACACCTCCAAGAGACCCAGTACTTC.

This clone came up a few times. This chain links TRBV6-5 with TRBJ2-7; 10 bases are a match to TRBD1. The CDR3 has 13 residues. Germline CDR1 and CDR2: MNHEY and SVGAGI. The trim removed 8 bases at V and 4 bases at J, leaving 5 bases unmatched. The CDR3, as DNA: TGTGCCAGCCCCGGACAGGGGGTTTACGAGCAGTACTTC. Amino acids: CASPGQGVYEQYF.

The gene calls are TRBV27 and TRBJ2-3; 8 positions match TRBD2. This CDR3 spans 15 amino acids. V gave up 6 bases and J gave up 1 base; unmatched junction bases: 6. CDR1 MNHEY and CDR2 SMNVEV come from the germline V gene (reference sequence). The CDR3 here is CASRLLRGGTDTQYF. The CDR3 DNA reads as TGTGCCAGCAGACTGCTGCGGGGGGGCACAGATACGCAGTATTTT.

This chain uses TRBV4-1 with TRBJ1-5; weak D call: TRBD1 (5 bases). The CDR3 extends over 16 amino acids. The germline V gene has CDR1 MGHRA and CDR2 YSYEKL. V was pared by 2 bases and J by 3 bases, with 14 bases between. CDR3 region: CASSQPDQGNNQPQHF. The CDR3 bases are TGCGCCAGCAGCCAACCCGACCAGGGAAACAATCAGCCCCAGCATTTT.

This clone was seen once. The V gene is TRBV11-2, the J gene TRBJ1-5; 9 bases are a match to TRBD1. The V gene's germline CDR1 is SGHAT and CDR2 FQNNGV. The CDR3 spans 16 residues. Trimming removed 3 bases from V and 0 bases from J; junction bases left unmatched: 3. The CDR3 is CASSFGQGYSNQPQHF. The CDR3, as DNA: TGTGCCAGCAGCTTTGGACAGGGGTATAGCAATCAGCCCCAGCATTTT.

The chain couples TRBV6-5 to TRBJ1-3; perhaps TRBD1 as D (6 bases). Germline V gene sequence: CDR1 MNHEY, CDR2 SVGAGI. This CDR3 is 15 amino acids long. V dropped 6 bases and J dropped 0 bases, with 12 bases sitting between them. The CDR3 DNA is TGTGCCAGCAGCCAAAGGGGGAGCTCTGGAAACACCATATATTTT. This codes for CASSQRGSSGNTIYF.

The chain carries TRBV10-2 and TRBJ2-1; a weak D match, TRBD1 (5 bases). Germline V CDR1 and CDR2: WSHSY, SAAADI. The CDR3 extends over 15 amino acids. V was clipped by 5 bases and J by 7 bases, with 18 bases between them. This CDR3 is CASSFRRLKGNEQFF. DNA for the CDR3: TGCGCCAGCAGTTTTAGGCGATTAAAGGGGAATGAGCAGTTCTTC.

This chain links TRBV5-1 with TRBJ2-5, with D possibly being TRBD2 (6 bases). There are 16 residues in the CDR3. Germline loops: CDR1 SGHRS, CDR2 YFSETQ. V lost 4 bases, J lost 4 bases, and 20 bases lay in between. The CDR3 protein is CASSGRAGVTGETQYF. CDR3 coding DNA: TGCGCCAGCAGCGGGCGAGCGGGCGTCACAGGAGAGACCCAGTACTTC.

This clone was observed once. The chain employs TRBV6-5 and TRBJ1-2; 11 nucleotides agree with TRBD1. This CDR3 comprises 14 residues. Germline values: CDR1 MNHEY, CDR2 SVGAGI. V gave up 4 bases and J gave up 7 bases; unmatched junction bases: 5. As DNA, the CDR3 is TGTGCCAGCAGTTCATTAGGGACAGGGGGTGGCTACACCTTC. Protein product: CASSSLGTGGGYTF.

The gene calls are TRBV6-5 and TRBJ2-4; perhaps TRBD2 as D (6 bases). V gave up 8 bases and J gave up 9 bases, with 17 bases separating them. The length of the CDR3 is 13 residues. Per the germline V gene, CDR1 is MNHEY and CDR2 is SVGAGI. The CDR3 DNA sequence: TGTGCCAGCTCTTGGGGGGAGGTGGCCATTCAGTACTTC. It translates to CASSWGEVAIQYF.

This clone was picked up a small number of times. The genes are TRBV6-5 and TRBJ1-1; D gene unclear. Trimming removed 6 bases from V and 2 bases from J, with 10 bases in between. The CDR3 loop spans 13 amino acids. Germline CDR1 reads MNHEY; CDR2 reads SVGAGI. The CDR3 DNA sequence: TGTGCCAGCAGGTTACAAGTTAACACTGAAGCTTTCTTT. Its translation: CASRLQVNTEAFF.

The gene calls are TRBV7-9 and TRBJ2-7, with 8 bases aligning to TRBD1. This CDR3 comprises 11 residues. The ends lost 8 bases at V and 6 bases at J; junction bases unmatched: 3. Germline-derived CDR1 and CDR2 are SEHNR and FQNEAQ (reference sequence). The CDR3 DNA is TGTGCCAGCGGACAGGGAGCCGAGCAGTACTTC. It yields the protein CASGQGAEQYF.

CDR3 bases: TGCAGCGTCAGCCCCGGACAGGGGGACGAGCAGTACTTC. Translation: CSVSPGQGDEQYF. The chain combines TRBV29-1 with TRBJ2-7; 10 bases are a match to TRBD1. The V gene's germline CDR1 is SQVTM and CDR2 ANQGSEA. The CDR3 is 13 residues long. Trimming at V came to 6 bases and at J to 5 bases, leaving 7 bases not matched to a gene.

This sequence joins TRBV5-1 and TRBJ2-6, with D unclear. This CDR3 region has 14 residues. Trimming took off 7 bases at V and 0 bases at J, with 8 bases between the two ends. Germline CDR1 and CDR2: SGHRS and YFSETQ. CDR3 amino acids: CASLESSGANVLTF. The CDR3, as DNA: TGCGCCAGCCTTGAGTCCTCTGGGGCCAACGTCCTGACTTTC.

V is TRBV10-3 and J is TRBJ2-7, with 7 nucleotides matching TRBD2. After removal of 0 bases from V and 2 bases from J, the junction contained 4 bases not matched to a gene. This CDR3 spans 15 amino acids. Germline CDR1 and CDR2: ENHRY and SYGVKD. The CDR3 sequence is CAISESPSGTYEQYF. The CDR3 DNA follows: TGTGCCATCAGTGAGTCCCCTAGCGGAACCTACGAGCAGTACTTC.

This clone was recorded once. The chain uses TRBV3-1 (or the pseudogene TRBV3-2) and TRBJ1-4; 8 bases are a match to TRBD1. The germline CDR1 and CDR2 sequences are LGHDT and YNNKEL (reference sequence). The CDR3 extends over 15 amino acids. With 5 bases clipped from V and 3 bases from J, the junction kept 5 bases outside the gene matches. The CDR3 coding sequence is TGTGCCAGCAGCAAAGGACAGGGACCTAATGAAAAACTGTTTTTT. Amino acid sequence: CASSKGQGPNEKLFF.

The gene calls are TRBV28 and TRBJ2-2, with D possibly TRBD1 on 6 matching bases. In germline, CDR1 is MDHEN, CDR2 SYDVKM. The CDR3 loop spans 13 amino acids. V was clipped by 10 bases and J by 5 bases, with 14 bases between them. This chain's CDR3 is CATLAGETGELFF. The DNA of the CDR3 is TGTGCCACCCTGGCAGGGGAGACCGGGGAGCTGTTTTTT.

The rearrangement joins TRBV19 to TRBJ2-5; 7 nucleotides line up with TRBD2. This CDR3 has 13 residues. V trimming: 5 bases; J trimming: 2 bases; junction bases outside the gene matches: 2. CDR1 and CDR2 (germline): LNHDA, SQIVND (reference sequence). The CDR3 nucleotides read TGTGCCAGTAGTGCGGGACTACAAGAGACCCAGTACTTC. Translating gives CASSAGLQETQYF.

The chain carries TRBV6-5 and TRBJ1-1; D possibly corresponds to TRBD1 (5 bases). This CDR3 region has 14 residues. Trimming removed 2 bases from V and 6 bases from J, with 13 bases in between. CDR1 is MNHEY, CDR2 SVGAGI, per germline. This CDR3 reads CASSYRGKGPEAFF. The CDR3 nucleotides are TGTGCCAGCAGTTACAGGGGTAAGGGTCCTGAAGCTTTCTTT.